These 12 T cell receptor beta chains were sequenced from one sample in a study of technical replicates of blood from a handful of donors. The repertoire was sequenced with immunoSEQ multiplex PCR; TCRdb's copy has only in-frame clones and lacks some. This sample has fewer than 95,000 clones, with 94% found just once. What was sequenced was T cells isolated from PBMCs. The source is a human donor in good health.

Only one count was recorded for this clone. The gene calls are TRBV28 and TRBJ1-1; 7 bases agree with TRBD1. V lost 1 base, J lost 11 bases, and 10 bases stayed unmatched. This CDR3 has 14 amino acids. Per the germline V gene, CDR1 is MDHEN and CDR2 is SYDVKM. The CDR3 loop is CASSLYTGEIRAFF. In DNA, the CDR3 is TGTGCCAGCAGTTTATATACAGGGGAAATAAGGGCTTTCTTT.

The V call is TRBV4-2, the J call TRBJ2-5; weak D call: TRBD1 (6 bases). Deletions cut 0 bases from V and 8 bases from J, with 16 bases between. Looked up from germline, CDR1 is LGHNA and CDR2 is YNFKEQ. This CDR3 is built from 15 residues. The CDR3 protein is CASSQDWGPESTQYF. CDR3 DNA sequence: TGTGCCAGCAGCCAAGATTGGGGGCCGGAGTCAACCCAGTACTTC.

The CDR3 sequence: CASRTLGASTDTQYF. The DNA of the CDR3 is TGTGCCAGCAGGACGCTAGGGGCTAGCACAGATACGCAGTATTTT. The chain joins TRBV28 to TRBJ2-3, with a weak D call TRBD1 (5 bases). Germline CDR1 MDHEN, CDR2 SYDVKM. The V end was cut by 6 bases, the J end by 0 bases, with 13 bases between. The CDR3 has 15 residues.

This rearrangement joins TRBV6-6 to TRBJ1-2; 8 bases are a match to TRBD1. The CDR3 contains 16 residues. Germline trimming cut 4 bases from V and 8 bases from J; bases unmatched to any gene: 15. CDR1 and CDR2 (germline): MNHNY, SVGAGI (reference sequence). CDR3 residues: CASSSPHETGGEGYTF. As DNA, the CDR3 is TGTGCCAGCAGTTCCCCCCACGAAACAGGGGGGGAGGGCTACACCTTC.

This clone was seen just once. CDR3 coding DNA: TGTGCCAGCAGTGACCAGCGGGGTACCGAGCAGTACTTC. It translates to CASSDQRGTEQYF. The chain combines TRBV6-4 with TRBJ2-7, with 7 bases lining up with TRBD2. The germline V gene has CDR1 MRHNA and CDR2 SNTAGT. The V and J ends lost 2 bases and 6 bases, in that order; junction bases with no gene match: 4. The CDR3 length is 13 residues.

The chain is built from TRBV11-2 and TRBJ1-5, with 8 bases matching TRBD1. The V gene's germline CDR1 is SGHAT and CDR2 FQNNGV. The CDR3 runs to 13 residues. After removal of 6 bases from V and 6 bases from J, the junction contained 4 bases not matched to a gene. For the CDR3, the DNA is TGTGCCAGCAGTCAGGGGGCTGGTCAGCCCCAGCATTTT. Translation gives CASSQGAGQPQHF.

The rearrangement uses TRBV5-1 and TRBJ1-1; D gene uncertain. The CDR3 contains 13 residues. From germline, CDR1 is SGHRS and CDR2 YFSETQ. V lost 0 bases and J lost 1, with 4 bases in between. The CDR3, as DNA: TGCGCCAGCAGCTTGGCAGGGAACACTGAAGCTTTCTTT. Protein product: CASSLAGNTEAFF. The entire variable domain, with the rest obtained from reference TRBV5-1 and TRBJ1-1, is as follows: KAGVTQTPRYLIKTRGQQVTLSCSPISGHRSVSWYQQTPGQGLQFLFEYFSETQRNKGNFPGRFSGRQFSNSRSEMNVSTLELGDSALYLCASSLAGNTEAFFGQGTRLTVV.

This chain joins TRBV6-6 and TRBJ1-5, with unresolved D. Germline loops: CDR1 MNHNY, CDR2 SVGAGI (reference sequence). The length of the CDR3 is 12 residues. V lost 0 bases, J lost 7 bases, and 4 bases lay in between. The CDR3 reads CASSYSSQPQHF. The CDR3 nucleotides read TGTGCCAGCAGTTACTCGAGCCAGCCCCAGCATTTT.

V usage is TRBV27 and J usage is TRBJ2-5; 9 bases are shared with TRBD2. The V segment lost 6 bases and the J segment 0 bases; nucleotides outside the gene matches: 14. This CDR3 contains 18 residues. Germline assignment: CDR1 MNHEY and CDR2 SMNVEV (reference sequence). In nucleotides, the CDR3 is TGTGCCAGCAGCTCAGCGGGGGGCCACCATTCGTACCAAGAGACCCAGTACTTC. Translated: CASSSAGGHHSYQETQYF.

V gene TRBV4-1 combines with J gene TRBJ2-3; 11 bases agree with TRBD2. Germline loops: CDR1 MGHRA, CDR2 YSYEKL. The CDR3 runs 16 residues. V was pared by 1 base and J by 5 bases, with 5 bases of the junction left unmatched. The CDR3 coding sequence is TGCGCCAGCAGCCAAGGACTAGCGGGATTGGGAGATACGCAGTATTTT. Translated: CASSQGLAGLGDTQYF.

DNA for the CDR3: TGTGCCAGCAGTCACAATCGGCTAGCGGGAGCTACTGAGCAGTTCTTC. Translating it yields CASSHNRLAGATEQFF. The chain combines TRBV28 with TRBJ2-1, with 10 bases lining up with TRBD2. CDR3 length: 16 amino acids. After removal of 5 bases from V and 9 bases from J, the junction contained 13 bases not matched to a gene. Per germline, CDR1 MDHEN and CDR2 SYDVKM. The complete variable domain, with remaining parts taken from reference TRBV28 and TRBJ2-1, reads DVKVTQSSRYLVKRTGEKVFLECVQDMDHENMFWYRQDPGLGLRLIYFSYDVKMKEKGDIPEGYSVSREKKERFSLILESASTNQTSMYLCASSHNRLAGATEQFFGPGTRLTVL.

Concerning this clone: One junction end disagrees with the germline gene, perhaps due to a read error. V usage is TRBV15 and J usage is TRBJ1-4; possible D gene TRBD1, 5 bases. Germline-derived CDR1 and CDR2 are LNHNV and YYDKDF (reference sequence). This CDR3 has 14 amino acids. CDR3 bases: TGTGCCACCAGCAGGAGGACAACAAATGAAAAACTGTTTTTT. Its translation is CATSRRTTNEKLFF.